This TCR beta chain originates from a study of T cell responses to AZD1222 COVID-19 vaccine. This clone appeared a single time. The germline V and J ends were trimmed by 3 bases and 4 bases, with 7 bases remaining between them. This CDR3 is built from 13 residues. The germline gives CDR1 MNHEY, CDR2 SMNVEV (reference sequence). TCRdb's copy holds only in-frame clones and misses some; the assay was immunoSEQ multiplex PCR. The sample contains approximately 150,000 clones, 92% of which appear only once. The TCR comes from an adult in good health. This specimen was peripheral blood, taken on day 0 of MenACWY control vaccination. The V call is TRBV27, the J call TRBJ2-1; D is unresolved. The CDR3 is CASSFSTYNEQFF. In nucleotides, the CDR3 is TGTGCCAGCAGTTTTTCGACTTACAATGAGCAGTTCTTC.